This T cell receptor beta chain was retrieved from a study of blood T cell repertoires in COVID-19. The germline CDR1 and CDR2 sequences are GTSNPN and SVGIG (reference sequence). This CDR3 spans 14 amino acids. V lost 8 bases and J 5 bases, leaving 19 bases between the germline ends. Methods used by the authors: The authors estimated nucleated cell counts from reference gene primer amplification. Some clones are missing from TCRdb's copy, which holds only in-frame ones; the method was immunoSEQ multiplex PCR. V, J and clone size are those of that table, while D and trimming were read from the DNA. The sample has 300,000 to 450,000 clones; about 89% are singletons. A Seattle source enrolled patients during active infection and followed them longitudinally.

The source is a woman in her fifties or sixties with COVID-19, enrolled during active disease. Sequences were obtained from peripheral blood. The rearrangement joins TRBV30 to TRBJ2-1; D perhaps matches TRBD1 (6 bases). CDR3 protein: CAGPEGEYDNEQFF. The CDR3 region has the DNA TGTGCCGGACCCGAGGGGGAATACGACAATGAGCAGTTCTTC.